A selection of T cell receptor beta chains follows, all from one sample in a study of blood T cell repertoires in COVID-19. Repertoires were generated with immunoSEQ multiplex PCR, while TCRdb's copy carries only in-frame clones and drops some. The repertoire holds some 270,000 clones, with approximately 85% as singletons. Sequenced material: peripheral blood. The receptors shown here come from a human donor with COVID-19, enrolled during active disease. The donor label of this sample is uncertain. Both conserved end residues are part of each CDR3. Each record gives: clone size, D gene, V gene, J gene, CDR3 DNA, CDR3 protein. A D gene is named only where the DNA matches it firmly. Clone size appears in some rows only: once, few, many, or a class for an expanded clone.

size: .; D: .; V: TRBV18; J: TRBJ1-2; DNA: TGTGCCAGCTCACCCGACAGATCGTATGGCTACACCTTC; CDR3: CASSPDRSYGYTF
size: .; D: .; V: TRBV3-1/TRBV3-2; J: TRBJ1-5; DNA: TGTGCCAGCAGCCAAGATCACAGGGCGGCTCAGCCCCAGCATTTT; CDR3: CASSQDHRAAQPQHF
size: .; D: TRBD2; V: TRBV5-1; J: TRBJ2-1; DNA: TGCGCCAGCAGCGCTGTTATAGCGGGTCGCTCCTACAATGAGCAGTTCTTC; CDR3: CASSAVIAGRSYNEQFF
size: .; D: .; V: TRBV9; J: TRBJ2-3; DNA: TGTGCCAGCAGCCCCAATCGACAGAATACGCAGTATTTT; CDR3: CASSPNRQNTQYF
size: .; D: .; V: TRBV28; J: TRBJ1-6; DNA: TGTGCCAGCACCAAGGGAAGGGGAAGTAATTCACCCCTCCACTTT; CDR3: CASTKGRGSNSPLHF
size: .; D: TRBD1; V: TRBV19; J: TRBJ2-4; DNA: TGTGCCAGTAGTGCCCAGGGACAGGGTGTGGGGAACATTCAGTACTTC; CDR3: CASSAQGQGVGNIQYF
size: .; D: .; V: TRBV7-6; J: TRBJ2-7; DNA: TGTGCCAGCAGCTTAGGTACGGGGGTCGGGGAGCAGTACTTC; CDR3: CASSLGTGVGEQYF
size: .; D: .; V: TRBV11-2; J: TRBJ1-1; DNA: TGTGCCAGCAGCTTCTCCACTGAAGCTTTCTTT; CDR3: CASSFSTEAFF
size: .; D: .; V: TRBV6-5; J: TRBJ2-7; DNA: TGTGCCAGCAGCCCACCCGGGATGGCCTACGAGCAGTACTTC; CDR3: CASSPPGMAYEQYF
size: .; D: .; V: TRBV7-9; J: TRBJ2-5; DNA: TGTGCCAGCAGCACGGGACTGCTCCAAGAGACCCAGTACTTC; CDR3: CASSTGLLQETQYF
size: .; D: .; V: TRBV5-1; J: TRBJ2-1; DNA: TGCGCCAGCAGCTCGGAGGCCTACAATGAGCAGTTCTTC; CDR3: CASSSEAYNEQFF
size: .; D: TRBD1; V: TRBV28; J: TRBJ1-5; DNA: TGTGCCAGCAGTACCACAGGGGTCTTGGTTGATCAGCCCCAGCATTTT; CDR3: CASSTTGVLVDQPQHF
size: .; D: TRBD1; V: TRBV10-3; J: TRBJ1-3; DNA: TGTGCCATCAGTGAGTCCGGGACAGGGGATGGAAACACCATATATTTT; CDR3: CAISESGTGDGNTIYF
size: .; D: TRBD2; V: TRBV7-2; J: TRBJ2-3; DNA: TGTGCCAGCAGCAAACTAGCGGGTCTAAGGGTGGATACGCAGTATTTT; CDR3: CASSKLAGLRVDTQYF
size: .; D: TRBD1; V: TRBV19; J: TRBJ1-5; DNA: TGTGCCAGTAACACCGGACAGGGCCATTCAATCGTTTGGCCCCAGCATTTT; CDR3: CASNTGQGHSIVWPQHF
size: few; D: .; V: TRBV20-1; J: TRBJ1-3; DNA: TGCAGTGCTAGTGAGGGCAGGGTGGGAGGAAACACCATATATTTT; CDR3: CSASEGRVGGNTIYF
size: .; D: TRBD1; V: TRBV7-9; J: TRBJ1-6; DNA: TGTGCCAGCAGCTTAGACGGGACAGCTTTTAATTCACCCCTCCACTTT; CDR3: CASSLDGTAFNSPLHF
size: .; D: .; V: TRBV5-1; J: TRBJ2-7; DNA: TGCGCCAGCAGAATCTCTGGGGCTACCTACGAGCAGTACTTC; CDR3: CASRISGATYEQYF
size: .; D: .; V: TRBV19; J: TRBJ1-4; DNA: TGTGCCAGTAGCATTGGAACGGGGGGCGTAGGTGAAAAACTGTTTTTT; CDR3: CASSIGTGGVGEKLFF
size: .; D: .; V: TRBV30; J: TRBJ1-3; DNA: TGTGCCTGGAGTGCAAGGAGGGGACTTGGAAACACCATATATTTT; CDR3: CAWSARRGLGNTIYF
size: .; D: TRBD1; V: TRBV10-3; J: TRBJ2-2; DNA: TGTGCCTTAAGACAGGGTTTGACCGGGGAGCTGTTTTTT; CDR3: CALRQGLTGELFF
size: .; D: .; V: TRBV28; J: TRBJ2-7; DNA: TGTGCCAGCAGTTTATCCCCCCATTACGAGCAGTACTTC; CDR3: CASSLSPHYEQYF
size: .; D: TRBD1; V: TRBV11-3; J: TRBJ1-1; DNA: TGTGCCAGCAGCGAAGGACAGGGGAGTTTCACTGAAGCTTTCTTT; CDR3: CASSEGQGSFTEAFF